One sample yielded the 10 T cell receptor beta chains listed below, sequenced in a study of blood T cell repertoires in COVID-19. Profiling relied on immunoSEQ multiplex PCR, and the TCRdb table lists in-frame clones only, not all of them. The table includes more than 200,000 clones, around 86% detected once. The specimen was peripheral blood. These receptors all stem from a woman aged 60-75 years with COVID-19, enrolled during active disease.

The V and J genes are TRBV5-1 and TRBJ1-4; TRBD1 matches at 8 bases. There are 16 residues in the CDR3. The V segment lost 3 bases and the J segment 0 bases; nucleotides outside the gene matches: 4. Germline CDR1 is SGHRS and CDR2 is YFSETQ. In nucleotides, the CDR3 is TGCGCCAGCAGCTGGACAGGGTTTGCAACTAATGAAAAACTGTTTTTT. Amino acid sequence: CASSWTGFATNEKLFF.

The rearrangement uses TRBV7-8 and TRBJ2-7; 11 bases map to TRBD2. The CDR3 has 16 residues. V shed 5 bases, J shed 3 bases, and the junction held 9 bases outside the gene matches. Germline CDR1 and CDR2: SGHVS and FQNEAQ. The CDR3 protein is CASSPRPGLADYEQYF. The CDR3, as DNA: TGTGCCAGCAGCCCAAGGCCGGGACTAGCGGACTACGAGCAGTACTTC.

The rearrangement joins TRBV25-1 to TRBJ1-1; D remains ambiguous. Germline V gives CDR1 MGHDK, CDR2 SYGVNS. This CDR3 is 15 amino acids long. V lost 2 bases, J lost 4 bases, and 14 bases lay in between. The CDR3 protein is CASSETVAAGTEAFF. The CDR3 nucleotides are TGTGCCAGCAGTGAAACCGTCGCCGCGGGCACTGAAGCTTTCTTT. Combining the CDR3 with reference TRBV25-1 and TRBJ1-1 gives the whole variable domain EADIYQTPRYLVIGTGKKITLECSQTMGHDKMYWYQQDPGMELHLIHYSYGVNSTEKGDLSSESTVSRIRTEHFPLTLESARPSHTSQYLCASSETVAAGTEAFFGQGTRLTVV.

The chain recombines TRBV10-3 with TRBJ2-1, with 8 bases lining up with TRBD2. The CDR3 is 15 residues long. From germline, CDR1 is ENHRY and CDR2 SYGVKD. The trim removed 6 bases at V and 0 bases at J, leaving 4 bases unmatched. CDR3 in DNA: TGTGCCATCAGGGGTCGGGAGGGCTCCTACAATGAGCAGTTCTTC. This codes for CAIRGREGSYNEQFF.

The chain employs TRBV7-3 and TRBJ2-1, with 10 bases fitting TRBD2. J gave up 1 base and V 5 bases, and 2 bases lay outside the gene matches. Germline CDR1 and CDR2: SGHTA and FQGTGA. The CDR3 is 15 residues long. The CDR3 protein is CASSLAGVSYNEQFF. The CDR3 nucleotides are TGTGCCAGCAGCCTAGCGGGAGTGTCCTACAATGAGCAGTTCTTC.

The chain is built from TRBV15 and TRBJ1-2; D might be TRBD1 (6 bases). The germline CDR1 and CDR2 sequences are LNHNV and YYDKDF (reference sequence). The CDR3 is 15 residues long. V dropped 1 base and J dropped 5 bases, with 14 bases sitting between them. The CDR3 protein is CATSRARGGRYGYTF. The CDR3 nucleotides are TGTGCCACCAGCAGAGCCCGGGGGGGCAGGTATGGCTACACCTTC.

This chain links TRBV18 with TRBJ2-7; 8 bases agree with TRBD1. The CDR3 has 15 residues. Trimming at V came to 4 bases and at J to 1 base, leaving 6 bases not matched to a gene. The germline V gene has CDR1 KGHSH and CDR2 LQKENI. Here the CDR3 DNA reads TGTGCCAGCTCACTGCTCACAGGGGGTTCCTACGAGCAGTACTTC. Its translation is CASSLLTGGSYEQYF.

V and J are TRBV6-1 and TRBJ1-1, with D perhaps matching TRBD1 (5 bases). Germline V gives CDR1 MNHNS, CDR2 SASEGT. CDR3 length: 14 amino acids. Trimming took off 0 bases at V and 3 bases at J, with 8 bases between the two ends. This CDR3 is CASSEALGDTEAFF. CDR3 DNA: TGTGCCAGCAGTGAAGCGCTAGGGGACACTGAAGCTTTCTTT.

This chain connects TRBV10-3 to TRBJ1-2; D might be TRBD1 (5 bases). Germline V gene data show CDR1 as ENHRY and CDR2 as SYGVKD. V was trimmed by 7 bases and J by 7 bases, leaving 22 bases between them. This CDR3 is built from 15 residues. The CDR3: CAITPQGRSVGGYTF. The CDR3 nucleotides read TGTGCCATCACCCCGCAGGGTCGATCGGTGGGTGGCTACACCTTC.

This chain connects TRBV5-8 to TRBJ2-2; tentatively, D is TRBD1 (5 bases). CDR3 length: 16 amino acids. V lost 1 base, J lost 4 bases, and 14 bases lay in between. From germline, CDR1 is SGHTS and CDR2 YDEGEE. The CDR3 loop reads CASSLRQGLGTGELFF. CDR3 bases: TGTGCCAGCAGCTTGCGTCAGGGTTTGGGCACCGGGGAGCTGTTTTTT.